Following are 7 T cell receptor beta chains from one sample sequenced in a study of cytotoxic CD8 clonotypes in ibrutinib-treated CLL. TCRdb's copy holds only in-frame clones and misses some; the assay was immunoSEQ multiplex PCR. Among fewer than 400,000 clones listed, around 66% were seen once. Sequenced here: PBMCs, sampled after 36 months of ibrutinib treatment. The receptors stem from a human donor with chronic lymphocytic leukemia.

This clone showed up just a few times. J is TRBJ2-3 and V is TRBV10-3; 7 nucleotides match TRBD2. The germline V gene encodes CDR1 ENHRY and CDR2 SYGVKD. The CDR3 runs 15 residues. V shed 2 bases, J shed 1 base, and the junction held 3 bases outside the gene matches. CDR3: CAISEVAGGTDTQYF. The CDR3 coding sequence is TGTGCCATCAGTGAGGTGGCGGGGGGCACAGATACGCAGTATTTT.

The chain carries TRBV7-2 and TRBJ1-2, with no clear D. V was clipped by 1 base and J by 2 bases, with 8 bases between them. The CDR3 has 14 amino acids. The germline gives CDR1 SGHTA, CDR2 FQGNSA. CDR3 protein: CASSLGLGNYGYTF. The CDR3 DNA is TGTGCCAGCAGCTTAGGTCTAGGGAACTATGGCTACACCTTC.

V is TRBV5-1 and J is TRBJ1-3; 8 bases are shared with TRBD1. Trimming cost V 4 bases and J 0 bases; bases outside gene matches: 12. From germline, CDR1 is SGHRS and CDR2 YFSETQ. The CDR3 is made up of 18 amino acids. The CDR3 region is CASSQGAPDSHSGNTIYF. As DNA, the CDR3 is TGCGCCAGCAGCCAGGGGGCCCCGGACAGTCACTCTGGAAACACCATATATTTT.

The chain has TRBV29-1 and TRBJ1-2; 9 bases align to TRBD1. This CDR3 spans 13 amino acids. Germline V gives CDR1 SQVTM, CDR2 ANQGSEA. After removal of 2 bases from V and 8 bases from J, the junction contained 6 bases not matched to a gene. CDR3 nucleotide sequence: TGCAGCGTTGAAAGGGACAGGGTAGGAGGCTACACCTTC. Amino acid sequence: CSVERDRVGGYTF.

In this sample, this clone turned up a few times. In DNA, the CDR3 is TGTGCCAGCAGTGGACAGGGTAGCTATGGCTACACCTTC. This translates into CASSGQGSYGYTF. The V call is TRBV2, the J call TRBJ1-2, with 7 bases fitting TRBD1. Germline V lookup: CDR1 SNHLY, CDR2 FYNNEI. With V trimmed by 4 bases and J by 4 bases, 3 bases remained unmatched. The CDR3 contains 13 residues.

This clone was picked up a small number of times. The genes are TRBV11-1 and TRBJ2-7; D could derive from TRBD1 or TRBD2 (5 bases each). Germline values: CDR1 SGHAT, CDR2 FQDESV (reference sequence). Trimming stripped 3 bases from V and 6 bases from J, with 18 bases between. CDR3 size: 15 residues. CDR3: CASSLGRGPGGEQYF. CDR3 sequence (DNA): TGTGCCAGCAGCTTGGGGCGCGGGCCTGGTGGCGAGCAGTACTTC.

This chain's CDR3 is CASSHEGRMNTEAFF. The DNA of the CDR3 is TGTGCCAGCAGCCACGAAGGACGGATGAACACTGAAGCTTTCTTT. The V call is TRBV9, the J call TRBJ1-1; D gene ambiguous. Germline V lookup: CDR1 SGDLS, CDR2 YYNGEE. V dropped 4 bases and J dropped 0 bases, with 13 bases sitting between them. This CDR3 has 15 amino acids.